Here is one T cell receptor (beta chain) with its context. Trimming took 4 bases from V and 5 from J, leaving 17 bases between them. Germline V gene sequence: CDR1 ENHRY, CDR2 SYGVKD. The CDR3 is 15 residues long. How the authors handled the data: Counts of nucleated cells, estimated from reference gene primer amplification, were obtained. The protocol was immunoSEQ multiplex PCR, while the TCRdb copy is restricted to in-frame clones and leaves out a portion. Clone size and the V and J calls come from that table; the DNA yielded D and trimming. In the table there are 140,000 to 150,000 clones, 80% to 90% of which are singletons. This sample stems from a study of blood T cell repertoires in COVID-19. Looking at the study overall: COVID-19 samples from acute and convalescent phases originated in the United States, Italy and Spain.

The V gene is TRBV10-3, the J gene TRBJ1-1; weak D call: TRBD1 (6 bases). This TCR was recovered from a human donor with acute or convalescent COVID-19. The donor label of this sample is uncertain. The sample comprised peripheral blood. This CDR3 is CAISALGGLWTEAFF. CDR3 bases: TGTGCCATCAGTGCCCTGGGGGGGCTGTGGACTGAAGCTTTCTTT.